Presented here are 24 T cell receptor beta chains from one specimen sequenced in a study of Tregs in tolerant kidney transplant recipients. Recipients received nonmyeloablative bone marrow transplants from related graft donors, with transient mixed chimerism. TCRdb keeps only in-frame clones here, not all; method: immunoSEQ multiplex PCR. The listing records around 5,600 clones. The specimen comprised CD4+ T cells from blood (PBMCs), sampled less than 15 months after the transplant. Receptors were obtained from a human patient who received a combined kidney and bone marrow transplant. The graft donor may be the source of some T cells.

For this clone: The CDR3 end is not reached by the read, which stops 3 residues before it; the germline J gene fills it in. This chain uses TRBV7-2 with TRBJ2-7; D is perhaps TRBD1 (6 bases). Germline CDR1 and CDR2: SGHTA and FQGNSA. The V and J ends lost 5 bases and 0 bases respectively, with 14 bases between them. There are 15 residues in the CDR3. The CDR3 spells CASSLTGSISYEQYF. CDR3 DNA, as far as it was read: TGTGCCAGCAGCCTAACAGGGTCCATCTCCTACGAG.

By frequency, this clone registers medium-sized (0.01 to 0.1%). The read terminates 3 residues before the CDR3 end, so the remaining end is supplied by the germline J gene. This rearrangement joins TRBV20-1 to TRBJ1-1; TRBD1 matches 9 bases. Per germline, CDR1 DFQATT and CDR2 SNEGSKA (reference sequence). This CDR3 comprises 16 residues. The part of the CDR3 DNA that was read is TGCAGTGCTAGAGACCCCACTGAAAGGACAGGGGTACCA. Amino acids: CSARDPTERTGVP. The CDR3, in full, reads CSARDPTERTGVPAFF.

Worth noting for this clone: The observed sequence ends 3 residues before the CDR3 terminus, with the missing tail filled in from the germline J gene. The chain uses TRBV19 and TRBJ2-5; 14 bases agree with TRBD2. Germline V gene sequence: CDR1 LNHDA, CDR2 SQIVND (reference sequence). The CDR3 spans 16 residues. The V gene end was trimmed by 8 bases and the J gene end by 5 bases; junction bases not matched to a gene: 10. CDR3 sequence reads: CASARLAGGGGETQYF. Partial CDR3 DNA: TGTGCCAGTGCGCGACTAGCGGGAGGGGGCGGGGAGACC.

In regard to this clone: Read sequence stops 3 residues before the CDR3 end, and the germline J gene provides the missing end. The chain has TRBV5-1 and TRBJ1-3; D is perhaps TRBD1 (5 bases). This CDR3 has 15 amino acids. From germline, CDR1 is SGHRS and CDR2 YFSETQ. Trimming left V 5 bases short and J 0 bases short, with 12 bases between. The sequenced part of the CDR3 DNA is TGCGCCAGCAGGCAACAGGTTGGCTCTGGAAACACC. Translated: CASRQQVGSGNT. The entire CDR3 sequence reads CASRQQVGSGNTIYF.

On this clone itself: The CDR3 extends 3 residues past the end of the read, so its final part is completed from the germline J gene. The chain combines TRBV5-1 with TRBJ2-3; 10 nucleotides align to TRBD2. V shed 3 bases, J shed 2 bases, and the junction held 9 bases outside the gene matches. CDR3 size: 17 residues. Germline V CDR1 and CDR2: SGHRS, YFSETQ. Here the CDR3 reads CASSSRQTSGPTDTQYF. The DNA read from the CDR3 is TGCGCCAGCAGCTCTCGCCAGACTAGCGGGCCCACAGATACG.

A remark on this clone: The read is 3 residues too short to cover the CDR3 end, so that end is filled in from the germline J gene. This rearrangement joins TRBV7-2 to TRBJ2-3; 8 bases map to TRBD2. J was trimmed by 3 bases and V by 2 bases; bases with no gene match: 4. This CDR3 has 15 residues. The germline V gene encodes CDR1 SGHTA and CDR2 FQGNSA. The CDR3 region is CASSLLTGGTDTQYF. The sequenced part of the CDR3 DNA is TGTGCCAGCAGCTTACTGACGGGGGGGACAGATACG.

As regards this clone: The CDR3 end is not reached by the read, which stops 3 residues before it; the germline J gene fills it in. This chain joins TRBV19 and TRBJ2-6; tentative D call: TRBD1 (5 bases). The CDR3 length is 17 residues. Trimming removed 5 bases at V and 0 bases at J, with 14 bases between. From germline, CDR1 is LNHDA and CDR2 SQIVND (reference sequence). CDR3 protein: CASSPRTLLSGANVLTF. Incomplete CDR3 DNA: TGTGCCAGTAGTCCGCGGACATTGCTCTCTGGGGCCAACGTC.

Details on this clone: The read gets to within 3 residues of the CDR3 end, and the germline J gene fills in the rest. The chain recombines TRBV7-9 with TRBJ1-3; 8 bases match TRBD1. The CDR3 is 14 amino acids. Per germline, CDR1 SEHNR and CDR2 FQNEAQ (reference sequence). The CDR3 DNA, read in part, is TGTGCCAGCAGCTCCAGACAGGGGATGAAAACC. Amino acids: CASSSRQGMKT. The CDR3, in full, reads CASSSRQGMKTIYF.

Comment on this clone: The read finishes 3 residues shy of the CDR3 end, and the germline J gene is used to complete it. The chain joins TRBV5-1 to TRBJ1-1, with 10 positions matching TRBD1. V gave up 4 bases and J gave up 5 bases; unmatched junction bases: 20. CDR3 length: 19 amino acids. The germline CDR1 and CDR2 sequences are SGHRS and YFSETQ. The CDR3 spells CASSRSLRGTGEPGTEAFF. The CDR3 bases that were read are TGCGCCAGCAGCCGCTCCTTACGCGGGACAGGGGAACCTGGGACTGAA.

The sequenced CDR3 bases are TGTGCCAGCAGCTTGGCGACTAGCTCTGGAAACACC. Its protein product is CASSLATSSGNT. The entire CDR3 reads CASSLATSSGNTIYF. The chain carries TRBV5-4 and TRBJ1-3; no reliable D call. Read data end 3 residues before the CDR3 end; the end is taken from the germline J gene. Germline V gene sequence: CDR1 SGHNT, CDR2 YYREEE (reference sequence). V lost 0 bases to trimming and J lost 0 bases, with 7 bases between them. The CDR3 has 15 amino acids.

Remarks on this clone: The read ends 3 residues shy of where the CDR3 ends; the end is completed using the germline J gene. V usage is TRBV6-1 and J usage is TRBJ2-5, with D maybe TRBD1 (6 bases). The germline V gene has CDR1 MNHNS and CDR2 SASEGT. Trimming took 4 bases from V and 0 from J, leaving 15 bases between them. There are 16 residues in the CDR3. Partial CDR3 DNA: TGTGCCAGCAGTGTACCGCAGGGGAAGTACCAAGAGACC. As protein: CASSVPQGKYQET. The whole CDR3 sequence is CASSVPQGKYQETQYF.

Points on this clone: Sequencing ends 3 residues short of the CDR3 end; the germline J gene provides the rest. The J gene is TRBJ1-2, the V gene TRBV7-8, with 8 bases identical to TRBD1. The CDR3 runs 15 residues. Trimming took 5 bases from V and 6 from J; bases not matched to a gene: 11. In germline, CDR1 is SGHVS, CDR2 FQNEAQ. This CDR3 reads CASSAVQGARHGYTF. The sequenced part of the CDR3 DNA is TGTGCCAGCAGCGCCGTCCAGGGGGCGCGGCATGGC.

A word on this clone: The sequence runs out 3 residues before the end of the CDR3; the remainder is reconstructed from the germline J gene. The rearrangement links TRBV5-1 to TRBJ2-5; 7 bases agree with TRBD2. The germline V gene has CDR1 SGHRS and CDR2 YFSETQ. This CDR3 comprises 15 residues. V lost 5 bases and J lost 0; bases outside the gene matches: 7. The CDR3 reads CASSRVGGDQETQYF. Partial CDR3 DNA: TGCGCCAGCAGTCGGGTGGGGGGGGACCAAGAGACC.

With respect to this clone: The read comes to an end 3 residues before the CDR3 does, leaving the germline J gene to fill in the end. The chain carries TRBV18 and TRBJ2-5; 15 nucleotides align to TRBD2. With 6 bases clipped from V and 0 bases from J, the junction kept 8 bases outside the gene matches. This CDR3 comprises 18 residues. Germline CDR1 and CDR2: KGHSH and LQKENI. The part of the CDR3 DNA that was read is TGTGCCAGCTCCCAAGGACTAGCGGGAGGGCCGAACCAAGAGACC. It translates to CASSQGLAGGPNQET. The CDR3 in its entirety is CASSQGLAGGPNQETQYF.

As concerns this clone: At one of its ends the junction is not consistent with the germline gene, which may arise from a read error. The read stops 3 residues short of the end of the CDR3; the missing end is completed from the germline J gene. This chain joins TRBV30 and TRBJ1-4; TRBD1 is a possible D gene (6 bases). Per the germline V gene, CDR1 is GTSNPN and CDR2 is SVGIG (reference sequence). The CDR3 runs to 11 residues. CDR3 DNA (partial): TGCGCAACCTCCAGGGGTGAAAAA. Protein sequence: CATSRGEK. The whole CDR3 protein is CATSRGEKLFF. Variable domain in full (rest from reference TRBV30 and TRBJ1-4): SQTIHQWPATLVQPVGSPLSLECTVEGTSNPNLYWYRQAAGRGLQLLFYSVGIGQISSEVPQNLSASRPQDRQFILSSKKLLLSDSGFYLCATSRGEKLFFGSGTQLSVL.

This clone is medium-sized by frequency. The CDR3 spells CSARESSGGIGELFF. CDR3 DNA (partial): TGCAGTGCTAGAGAGTCTAGCGGGGGGATCGGGGAG. The chain uses TRBV20-1 and TRBJ2-2, with TRBD2 matching 11 bases. The missing CDR3 end, 3 residues past where the read stops, is filled in from the germline J gene. The CDR3 covers 15 residues. V lost 0 bases to trimming and J lost 7 bases; unmatched junction nucleotides: 4. In germline, CDR1 is DFQATT, CDR2 SNEGSKA (reference sequence).

Regarding this clone: The CDR3 end is not reached by the read, which stops 3 residues before it; the germline J gene fills it in. The chain links TRBV4-1 to TRBJ1-2, with D possibly TRBD1 on 6 matching bases. CDR3 length: 17 amino acids. Germline CDR1 and CDR2: MGHRA and YSYEKL. The V gene lost 1 base and the J gene lost 4 bases, with 19 bases spanning the gap. The CDR3 region is CASSQATTGIVGYGYTF. Partial CDR3 DNA: TGCGCCAGCAGCCAAGCCACCACAGGGATCGTGGGCTATGGC.

Regarding this clone: The sequenced fragment ends 3 residues before the CDR3 boundary, so the rest is inferred from the germline J gene. V usage is TRBV5-1 and J usage is TRBJ1-3; no firm D call. From germline, CDR1 is SGHRS and CDR2 YFSETQ. The CDR3 is made up of 16 amino acids. The V and J ends lost 0 bases and 4 bases respectively, with 14 bases between them. The CDR3 sequence: CASSLAPGTGGNTIYF. The DNA read from the CDR3 is TGCGCCAGCAGCTTGGCCCCGGGAACGGGGGGAAACACC.

As concerns this clone: The read finishes 3 residues shy of the CDR3 end, and the germline J gene is used to complete it. The V call is TRBV5-6, the J call TRBJ1-2, with D unclear. The V gene's germline CDR1 is SGHDT and CDR2 YYEEEE. The CDR3 contains 12 residues. The CDR3 reads CASSLGGQGYTF. Partial CDR3 DNA: TGTGCCAGCAGCTTGGGAGGGCAAGGC.

On this clone: The read gets to within 3 residues of the CDR3 end, and the germline J gene fills in the rest. The chain employs TRBV2 and TRBJ2-3; D perhaps matches TRBD2 (5 bases). With 10 bases removed from V and 3 bases from J, the gap between germline ends came to 17 bases. In germline, CDR1 is SNHLY, CDR2 FYNNEI. This CDR3 is built from 14 residues. CDR3 sequence reads: CATRGMERTDTQYF. CDR3 DNA (partial): TGTGCCACCCGAGGGATGGAGCGGACAGATACG.

Note on this clone: The read is 3 residues too short to cover the CDR3 end, so that end is filled in from the germline J gene. This rearrangement joins TRBV20-1 to TRBJ1-5; perhaps TRBD1 as D (6 bases). Trimming removed 0 bases at V and 1 base at J, with 16 bases between. CDR3 size: 17 residues. Per germline, CDR1 DFQATT and CDR2 SNEGSKA (reference sequence). CDR3 loop: CSARDHGTLLSNQPQHF. The covered CDR3 bases are TGCAGTGCTAGAGATCACGGGACACTTCTAAGCAATCAGCCC.

As to this clone: The read ends 3 residues early relative to the CDR3; the germline J gene fills the gap. The rearrangement links TRBV6-2 or TRBV6-3 to TRBJ2-1, with D possibly being TRBD1 (5 bases). With 8 bases removed from V and 8 bases from J, the gap between germline ends came to 13 bases. Germline V CDR1 and CDR2: MNHEY, SVGEGT. This CDR3 region has 12 residues. The CDR3 bases that were read are TGTGCCAGCGCACAGGTGCGCGATGAG. Its translation is CASAQVRDE. The whole CDR3 sequence is CASAQVRDEQFF.

With respect to this clone: The read comes to an end 3 residues before the CDR3 does, leaving the germline J gene to fill in the end. The chain joins TRBV19 to TRBJ2-7, with D perhaps matching TRBD1 (5 bases). Germline V gene data show CDR1 as LNHDA and CDR2 as SQIVND (reference sequence). CDR3 length: 14 residues. V was trimmed by 2 bases and J by 6 bases, leaving 14 bases between them. The CDR3 loop is CASSILGEGVEQYF. The part of the CDR3 DNA that was read is TGTGCCAGTAGTATATTGGGCGAAGGGGTCGAG. The full variable domain, with the rest looked up from reference TRBV19 and TRBJ2-7, is DGGITQSPKYLFRKEGQNVTLSCEQNLNHDAMYWYRQDPGQGLRLIYYSQIVNDFQKGDIAEGYSVSREKKESFPLTVTSAQKNPTAFYLCASSILGEGVEQYFGPGTRLTVT.

CDR3 amino acids: CASTKGYEQYF. The sequenced part of the CDR3 DNA is TGTGCCAGCACCAAAGGCTACGAG. The rearrangement uses TRBV19 and TRBJ2-7, with D unclear. Read coverage stops 3 residues before the CDR3 terminus; the germline J gene supplies the remainder. The CDR3 has 11 amino acids. The germline V gene encodes CDR1 LNHDA and CDR2 SQIVND (reference sequence). Trimming took off 9 bases at V and 3 bases at J, with 9 bases between the two ends.